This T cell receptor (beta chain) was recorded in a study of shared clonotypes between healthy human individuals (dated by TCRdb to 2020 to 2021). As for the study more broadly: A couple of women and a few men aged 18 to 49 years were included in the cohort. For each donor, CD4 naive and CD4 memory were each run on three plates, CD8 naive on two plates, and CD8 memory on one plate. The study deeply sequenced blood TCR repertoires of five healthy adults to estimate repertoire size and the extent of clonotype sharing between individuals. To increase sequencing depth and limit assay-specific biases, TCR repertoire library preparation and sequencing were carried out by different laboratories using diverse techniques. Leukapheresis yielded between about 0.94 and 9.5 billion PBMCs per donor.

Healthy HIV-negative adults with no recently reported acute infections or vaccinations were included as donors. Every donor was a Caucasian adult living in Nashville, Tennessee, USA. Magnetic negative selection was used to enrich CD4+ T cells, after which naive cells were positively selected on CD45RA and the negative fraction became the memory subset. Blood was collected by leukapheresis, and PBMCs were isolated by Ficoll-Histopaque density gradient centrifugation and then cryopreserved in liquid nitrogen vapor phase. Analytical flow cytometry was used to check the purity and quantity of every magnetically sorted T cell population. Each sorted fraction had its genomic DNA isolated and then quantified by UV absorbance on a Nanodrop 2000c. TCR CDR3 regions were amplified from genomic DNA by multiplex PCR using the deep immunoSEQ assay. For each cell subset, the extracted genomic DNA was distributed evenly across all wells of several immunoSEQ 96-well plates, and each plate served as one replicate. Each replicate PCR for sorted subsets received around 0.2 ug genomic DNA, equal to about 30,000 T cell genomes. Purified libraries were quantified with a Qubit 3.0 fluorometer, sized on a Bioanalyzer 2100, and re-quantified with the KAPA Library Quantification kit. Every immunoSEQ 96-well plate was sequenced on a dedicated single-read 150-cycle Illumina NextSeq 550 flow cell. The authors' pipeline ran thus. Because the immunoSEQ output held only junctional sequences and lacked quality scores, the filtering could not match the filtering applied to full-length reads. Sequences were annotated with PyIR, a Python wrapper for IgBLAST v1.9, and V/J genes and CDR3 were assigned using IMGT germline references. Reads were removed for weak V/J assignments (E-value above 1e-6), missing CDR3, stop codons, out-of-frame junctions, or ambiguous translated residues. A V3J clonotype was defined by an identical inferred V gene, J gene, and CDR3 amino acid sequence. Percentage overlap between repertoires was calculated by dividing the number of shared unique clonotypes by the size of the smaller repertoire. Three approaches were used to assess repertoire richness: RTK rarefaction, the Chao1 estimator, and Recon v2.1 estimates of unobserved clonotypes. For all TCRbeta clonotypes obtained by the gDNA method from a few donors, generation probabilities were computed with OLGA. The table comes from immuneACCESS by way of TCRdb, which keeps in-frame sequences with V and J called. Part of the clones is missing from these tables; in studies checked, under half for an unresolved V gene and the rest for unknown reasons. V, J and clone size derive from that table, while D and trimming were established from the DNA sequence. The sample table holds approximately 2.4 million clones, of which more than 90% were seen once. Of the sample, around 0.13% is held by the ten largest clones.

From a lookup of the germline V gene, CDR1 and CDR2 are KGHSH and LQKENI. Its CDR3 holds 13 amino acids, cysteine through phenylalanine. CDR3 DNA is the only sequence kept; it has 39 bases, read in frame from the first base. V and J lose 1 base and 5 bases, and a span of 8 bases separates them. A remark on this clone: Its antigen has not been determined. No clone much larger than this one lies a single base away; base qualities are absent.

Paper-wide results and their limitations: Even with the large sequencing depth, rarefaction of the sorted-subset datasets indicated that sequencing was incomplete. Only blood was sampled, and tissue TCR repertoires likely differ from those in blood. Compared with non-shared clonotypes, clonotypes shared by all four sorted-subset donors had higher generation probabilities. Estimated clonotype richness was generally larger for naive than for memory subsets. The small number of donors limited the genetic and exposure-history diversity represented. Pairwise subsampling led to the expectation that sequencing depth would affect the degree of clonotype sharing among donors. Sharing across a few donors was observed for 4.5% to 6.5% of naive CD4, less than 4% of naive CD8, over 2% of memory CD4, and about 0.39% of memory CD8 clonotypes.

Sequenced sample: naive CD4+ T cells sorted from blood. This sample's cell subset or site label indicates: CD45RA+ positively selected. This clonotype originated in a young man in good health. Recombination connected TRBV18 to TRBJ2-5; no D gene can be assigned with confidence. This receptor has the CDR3 CASSPLNGETQYF. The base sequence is TGTGCCAGCTCACCACTGAACGGGGAGACCCAGTACTTC.